Below, 30 T cell receptor beta chains from the same sample are listed, as sequenced in a study of vaccination and CD4 T cells after COVID-19 (dated by TCRdb to about 2022). The sample's treatment or condition, from its label and the paper: approximately 10-day PBMC culture with coronavirus spike peptide pools or control peptides (ViraFEST assay). No antigens are known for them. The library was built by means of PCR. This sample was sequenced with an Illumina iSeq 100. TCR sequencing of DNA from cultured CD4+ T cells used the Oncomine TCR Beta short-read assay at the Johns Hopkins FTIC core. TCRdb ran its own pipeline on the public reads, namely fastp trimming at Q25 and MiXCR clone calling, and kept in-frame beta chains. Each entry is one CDR3 protein sequence, shown with its most common DNA and genes. Across this sample there are more than 10,000 distinct CDR3 sequences, with about 61% seen only once. Of the sample, about an eighth falls within the top ten clones.

Sequencing was performed on CD4+ T cells from blood, cultured in vitro. The origin of the receptors is a human donor who had recovered from COVID-19.

V and J are TRBV12-3 or TRBV12-4 and TRBJ1-2, with D hard to call. Trimming shortened V by 6 bases and J by 2 bases, and 13 bases separated the two germline ends. This CDR3 has 14 amino acids. DNA of the CDR3: TGTGCCAGCAGGGACTCCTCTTCCAACTATGGCTACACCTTC. Protein sequence: CASRDSSSNYGYTF.

The chain is built from TRBV6-1 and TRBJ1-1, with TRBD1 matching over 8 bases. The CDR3 covers 13 residues. The J segment lost 7 bases and the V segment lost 6 bases, leaving 7 bases of the junction unmatched. Germline CDR1 MNHNS, CDR2 SASEGT. The CDR3 DNA reads TGTGCCAGCAGCCCGGACAGGGTTGGTGAAGCTTTCTTT. Amino acids: CASSPDRVGEAFF.

There are a few counts of this clonotype. V is TRBV6-2 or TRBV6-3 and J is TRBJ1-2, with 7 bases fitting TRBD1. The CDR3 has 19 amino acids. CDR1 MNHEY and CDR2 SVGEGT come from the germline V gene. The junction had 20 bases not matched to a gene; V was cut back by 2 bases and J by 5 bases. The CDR3 here is CASSYPYGALRTGNYGYTF. Written as DNA, the CDR3 is TGTGCCAGCAGTTACCCATACGGGGCACTCCGGACAGGAAATTATGGCTACACCTTC.

The rearrangement uses TRBV20-1 and TRBJ1-3; 8 positions agree with TRBD1. Germline CDR1 and CDR2: DFQATT and SNEGSKA (reference sequence). The CDR3 is 16 residues long. V was pared by 2 bases and J by 4 bases, with 10 bases of the junction left unmatched. CDR3 sequence: CSARSQDRADGNTIYF. The CDR3 nucleotides read TGCAGTGCTAGATCCCAGGACAGGGCGGACGGAAACACCATATATTTT.

The V gene is TRBV7-2, the J gene TRBJ2-3; D possibly uses TRBD1 or TRBD2 (6 bases each). This CDR3 comprises 14 residues. Per germline, CDR1 SGHTA and CDR2 FQGNSA. V lost 5 bases and J 6 bases, leaving 15 bases between the germline ends. CDR3 sequence reads: CASSPRGGSDTQYF. The CDR3 region has the DNA TGTGCCAGCAGCCCTAGAGGGGGGTCGGATACGCAGTATTTT.

The chain couples TRBV6-2 or TRBV6-3 to TRBJ2-7; 14 nucleotides agree with TRBD2. There are 15 residues in the CDR3. Germline V CDR1 and CDR2: MNHEY, SVGEGT. The J segment lost 6 bases and the V segment lost 5 bases, leaving 6 bases of the junction unmatched. CDR3 in DNA: TGTGCCAGCAGTCGGCCCGGACTAGCGGGGGGCGAGCAGTACTTC. Amino acids: CASSRPGLAGGEQYF.

This chain links TRBV12-3 or TRBV12-4 with TRBJ1-2; a possible D gene is TRBD1 (5 bases). The V gene lost 6 bases and the J gene lost 8 bases, with 22 bases spanning the gap. The CDR3 runs to 15 residues. The CDR3 reads CASSPGRIGVGGYTF. DNA of the CDR3: TGTGCCAGCAGCCCCGGACGAATAGGGGTGGGGGGCTACACCTTC.

This clonotype has just a few counts. V is TRBV6-1 and J is TRBJ2-7, with 7 bases lining up with TRBD1. J gave up 4 bases and V 11 bases, and 11 bases lay outside the gene matches. The length of the CDR3 is 13 residues. CDR1 and CDR2 from the germline V gene are MNHNS and SASEGT. In DNA, the CDR3 is TGTGCCGTACATGACAGGGTTGGGTACGAGCAGTACTTC. Protein sequence: CAVHDRVGYEQYF.

The DNA for the CDR3 is TGTGCCAGCAGCGAGGGCACGGTGGAAAAACTGTTTTTT. Its translation: CASSEGTVEKLFF. This chain joins TRBV10-3 and TRBJ1-4; D gene unclear. From germline, CDR1 is ENHRY and CDR2 SYGVKD. The CDR3 is 13 amino acids. The V gene lost 10 bases and the J gene lost 8 bases, with 17 bases spanning the gap.

V is TRBV19 and J is TRBJ1-2; D ambiguous. CDR1 and CDR2 (germline): LNHDA, SQIVND (reference sequence). V was shortened by 5 bases and J by 11 bases, with 18 bases between the two germline ends. The CDR3 consists of 13 residues. CDR3 nucleotide sequence: TGTGCCAGTAGTCGCCGGACGGCTCTTACGTACACCTTC. This translates into CASSRRTALTYTF.

This clonotype occurred a few times. V and J are TRBV27 and TRBJ1-6; perhaps TRBD1 as D (6 bases). V was cut by 2 bases and J by 0 bases, with 17 bases left in between. The CDR3 is 19 residues long. Germline CDR1 and CDR2: MNHEY and SMNVEV (reference sequence). CDR3 sequence: CASSLRGSGLSSYNSPLHF. In DNA form, the CDR3 reads TGTGCCAGCAGTTTAAGGGGGAGCGGGCTGAGCTCCTATAATTCACCCCTCCACTTT.

This clonotype turned up a few times. The V and J genes are TRBV6-2 or TRBV6-3 and TRBJ2-5; D could derive from TRBD1 or TRBD2 (5 bases each). Germline V gene sequence: CDR1 MNHEY, CDR2 SVGEGT. V lost 0 bases, J lost 3 bases, and 11 bases lay in between. The CDR3 is 15 amino acids. The CDR3 protein is CASSYSGREKETQYF. In DNA form, the CDR3 reads TGTGCCAGCAGTTACTCCGGCAGGGAGAAAGAGACCCAGTACTTC.

This clonotype has only a few counts. The CDR3 DNA reads as TGTGCCAGCAGGGGGACTAGTCTCCTTGGCGAGCAGTACTTC. It translates to CASRGTSLLGEQYF. The rearrangement uses TRBV2 and TRBJ2-7; 8 bases align to TRBD2. The CDR3 extends over 14 amino acids. The germline gives CDR1 SNHLY, CDR2 FYNNEI. The V and J ends lost 6 bases and 6 bases, in that order; junction bases with no gene match: 10.

The chain recombines TRBV7-2 with TRBJ2-3, with D uncertain. Trimming left V 2 bases short and J 4 bases short, with 16 bases between. There are 16 residues in the CDR3. The germline gives CDR1 SGHTA, CDR2 FQGNSA. Here the CDR3 DNA reads TGTGCCAGCAGCTTAAGTAGGTCAGGAGTACCAGATACGCAGTATTTT. Translated: CASSLSRSGVPDTQYF.

J is TRBJ2-3 and V is TRBV7-2; D is perhaps TRBD2 (5 bases). CDR3 size: 15 residues. In germline, CDR1 is SGHTA, CDR2 FQGNSA. V gave up 2 bases and J gave up 2 bases, with 11 bases separating them. Here the CDR3 DNA reads TGTGCCAGCAGCTTAATCGGGATATCCACAGATACGCAGTATTTT. Amino acid sequence: CASSLIGISTDTQYF. Complete variable domain (other parts from reference TRBV7-2 and TRBJ2-3): GAGVSQSPSNKVTEKGKDVELRCDPISGHTALYWYRQSLGQGLEFLIYFQGNSAPDKSGLPSDRFSAERTGGSVSTLTIQRTQQEDSAVYLCASSLIGISTDTQYFGPGTRLTVL.

The CDR3 DNA sequence: TGTGCCACTAGACTAGCGGGGGATACGCAGTATTTT. This sequence encodes CATRLAGDTQYF. The V call is TRBV7-2, the J call TRBJ2-3; TRBD2 matches 11 bases. This CDR3 is built from 12 residues. Germline lookup yields CDR1 SGHTA and CDR2 FQGNSA. Trimming removed 10 bases from V and 6 bases from J; junction bases left unmatched: 3.

The sample holds one count of this clonotype. The chain is built from TRBV28 and TRBJ1-6; D possibly corresponds to TRBD1 (5 bases). CDR1 and CDR2 from the germline V gene are MDHEN and SYDVKM. Trimming shortened V by 2 bases and J by 6 bases, and 8 bases separated the two germline ends. The CDR3 spans 14 residues. The CDR3 is CASSLERGNSPLHF. CDR3 nucleotides: TGTGCCAGCAGTTTAGAAAGGGGTAATTCACCCCTCCACTTT.

This clonotype was counted a few times. This rearrangement joins TRBV2 to TRBJ2-7; D is ambiguous. Trimming pared 5 bases from V and 3 bases from J, leaving 14 bases between. Germline V gives CDR1 SNHLY, CDR2 FYNNEI. The CDR3 totals 14 residues. CDR3 sequence (DNA): TGTGCCAGCAGTCGCGAGCAAGGGATCTACGAGCAGTACTTC. Protein sequence: CASSREQGIYEQYF. Complete variable domain (other parts from reference TRBV2 and TRBJ2-7): EPEVTQTPSHQVTQMGQEVILRCVPISNHLYFYWYRQILGQKVEFLVSFYNNEISEKSEIFDDQFSVERPDGSNFTLKIRSTKLEDSAMYFCASSREQGIYEQYFGPGTRLTVT.

Points on this clonotype: This CDR3 fails to terminate in the conserved phenylalanine or tryptophan, so it likely reflects a read error. CDR3 sequence: CASRTEGRGDYGYTL. The CDR3, as DNA: TGTGCCAGCAGGACTGAGGGAAGGGGAGACTATGGCTACACCCTC. This chain connects TRBV27 to TRBJ1-2, with D possibly matching TRBD1 (5 bases). Germline V gene sequence: CDR1 MNHEY, CDR2 SMNVEV (reference sequence). Trimming removed 6 bases from V and 3 bases from J, with 17 bases in between. CDR3 length equals 15 residues.

The chain is built from TRBV20-1 and TRBJ1-1; maybe TRBD1 (6 bases). The CDR3 is 13 amino acids. The V and J ends lost 3 bases and 6 bases respectively, with 14 bases between them. Germline CDR1 is DFQATT and CDR2 is SNEGSKA (reference sequence). CDR3 protein: CSARGGRKAEAFF. The CDR3 region has the DNA TGCAGTGCTAGGGGGGGCAGAAAGGCTGAAGCTTTCTTT.

V and J are TRBV6-1 and TRBJ1-5; 10 nucleotides align to TRBD1. The CDR3 is 16 residues long. V gave up 4 bases and J gave up 5 bases; unmatched junction bases: 8. The V gene's germline CDR1 is MNHNS and CDR2 SASEGT. The CDR3 sequence: CASSGETGGPYQPQHF. CDR3 nucleotides: TGTGCCAGCAGTGGGGAGACAGGGGGCCCTTATCAGCCCCAGCATTTT.

This clonotype was found a few times. This chain links TRBV6-2 or TRBV6-3 with TRBJ2-1; 8 positions agree with TRBD2. This CDR3 contains 16 residues. Germline lookup yields CDR1 MNHEY and CDR2 SVGEGT. With 5 bases clipped from V and 3 bases from J, the junction kept 9 bases outside the gene matches. Here the CDR3 DNA reads TGTGCCAGCAGTGGCCGGGGACTAGGGGGCTACAATGAGCAGTTCTTC. It codes for CASSGRGLGGYNEQFF.

The chain links TRBV7-9 to TRBJ2-3; a possible D gene is TRBD2 (7 bases). The V gene's germline CDR1 is SEHNR and CDR2 FQNEAQ (reference sequence). Trimming left V 5 bases short and J 1 base short, with 19 bases between. This CDR3 is 17 amino acids long. CDR3 nucleotides: TGTGCCAGCAGCCCCAGAGGCGGCGGGGGCCGCACAGATACGCAGTATTTT. Protein: CASSPRGGGGRTDTQYF.

The genes are TRBV6-1 and TRBJ1-5; 9 bases match TRBD1. Germline lookup yields CDR1 MNHNS and CDR2 SASEGT. The CDR3 consists of 15 residues. V lost 6 bases to trimming and J lost 2 bases; unmatched junction nucleotides: 5. CDR3 loop: CASSPDRGGNQPQHF. In DNA, the CDR3 is TGTGCCAGCAGCCCGGACAGGGGTGGCAATCAGCCCCAGCATTTT.

The chain uses TRBV2 and TRBJ2-7; no clear D gene. CDR3 size: 12 residues. The germline V gene encodes CDR1 SNHLY and CDR2 FYNNEI. The germline V and J ends were trimmed by 2 bases and 9 bases, with 11 bases remaining between them. CDR3 residues: CASSELGEGQYF. For the CDR3, the DNA is TGTGCCAGCAGTGAACTTGGGGAAGGGCAGTACTTC.

This clonotype was detected only a few times. The rearrangement uses TRBV6-5 and TRBJ1-2, with a weak D call TRBD1 (6 bases). In germline, CDR1 is MNHEY, CDR2 SVGAGI. The germline V and J ends were trimmed by 4 bases and 7 bases, with 19 bases remaining between them. The CDR3 is made up of 15 amino acids. In DNA form, the CDR3 reads TGTGCCAGCAGTTCCAGGGGCAGGCCCCGAGGTGGCTACACCTTC. Its protein product is CASSSRGRPRGGYTF.

This clonotype was picked up a small number of times. The chain carries TRBV6-1 and TRBJ2-4, with D unclear. The CDR3 contains 11 residues. Germline V CDR1 and CDR2: MNHNS, SASEGT. Trimming removed 2 bases from V and 8 bases from J, with 4 bases in between. The CDR3 loop is CASSERDIQYF. DNA of the CDR3: TGTGCCAGCAGTGAAAGGGACATTCAGTACTTC.

The V gene is TRBV5-4, the J gene TRBJ2-3; D possibly corresponds to TRBD1 (5 bases). The germline V and J ends were trimmed by 4 bases and 2 bases, with 20 bases remaining between them. The CDR3 has 17 residues. Germline CDR1 SGHNT, CDR2 YYREEE (reference sequence). The CDR3 nucleotides read TGTGCCAGCAGCCGTTACAGGAACGTAAATCTCACAGATACGCAGTATTTT. As protein: CASSRYRNVNLTDTQYF.

The V and J genes are TRBV11-3 and TRBJ1-1, with no clear D. The CDR3 spans 14 residues. Trimming took off 0 bases at V and 6 bases at J, with 11 bases between the two ends. Germline assignment: CDR1 SGHNT and CDR2 YENEEA. This chain's CDR3 is CASSLEMRDPEAFF. The CDR3 nucleotides read TGTGCCAGCAGCTTAGAAATGCGTGATCCTGAAGCTTTCTTT.

Points on this clonotype: An end of the junction does not agree with germline; a read error may underlie this. The chain employs TRBV5-1 and TRBJ1-1; possible D gene TRBD1, 5 bases. This CDR3 is built from 16 residues. The germline V gene encodes CDR1 SGHRS and CDR2 YFSETQ. The CDR3 coding sequence is TGCGCCAGCAGCTTGCCCGATGGGACGGGGAACACTGGAGCTTTCTTT. Protein sequence: CASSLPDGTGNTGAFF.